One sample yielded the 8 T cell receptor beta chains listed below, sequenced in a study of regulatory T cells in long-lasting Graves disease. Time point noted: persistent/refractory GD, antithyroid drugs over 5 years with positive TRAb. PBMC RNA was the source of the TCR library. Libraries of TCR beta came from iRepertoire HTBI primers plus Arm-PCR of CDR3 regions. TCRdb ran MiXCR on the multiplex PCR reads and lists one entry per CDR3 protein. The data show more than 300,000 distinct CDR3 sequences, with 20% seen just once and over 25% held by the top ten. The source material was peripheral blood mononuclear cells (PBMCs), sampled when the disease was refractory, from a patient treated with antithyroid drugs. The receptor set was obtained from a female donor with Graves disease.

The table lists this clonotype with a few counts. This chain connects TRBV19 to TRBJ1-2, with 10 bases fitting TRBD1. The junction had 8 bases not matched to a gene; V was cut back by 5 bases and J by 2 bases. The CDR3 is 16 residues long. The germline V gene encodes CDR1 LNHDA and CDR2 SQIVND (reference sequence). CDR3 nucleotide sequence: TGTGCCAGTAGTCCTTCGGGACAGGGGCCCAACTATGGCTACACCTTC. Residues: CASSPSGQGPNYGYTF.

This clonotype was counted between two and nine times. The rearrangement uses TRBV6-9 and TRBJ2-2, with TRBD2 matching 9 bases. The germline V gene encodes CDR1 MNHGY and CDR2 SVAAGI. The CDR3 has 14 residues. Trimming cost V 3 bases and J 6 bases; bases outside gene matches: 2. The CDR3 loop reads CASSYTSGPGELFF. CDR3 bases: TGTGCCAGCAGTTACACTAGCGGGCCCGGGGAGCTGTTTTTT.

The table lists this clonotype with many counts. This sequence joins TRBV27 and TRBJ2-5, with TRBD2 identical over 11 bases. Germline lookup yields CDR1 MNHEY and CDR2 SMNVEV (reference sequence). V lost 5 bases to trimming and J lost 4 bases; unmatched junction nucleotides: 9. The length of the CDR3 is 16 residues. CDR3 in DNA: TGTGCCAGCAGTCCGAAAATTGGACTAGCGGGAGAGACCCAGTACTTC. Its translation is CASSPKIGLAGETQYF.

This clonotype was observed many times. A read error may account for a junction end that differs from germline. The rearrangement uses TRBV7-2 and TRBJ2-7; TRBD2 matches at 11 bases. Germline CDR1 SGHTA, CDR2 FQGNSA. The CDR3 spans 15 residues. The CDR3 DNA reads TGTGCCAGCAGCTTAGAGGGACTAGCGGTATACGGGCAGTACTTC. Amino acid sequence: CASSLEGLAVYGQYF.

This clonotype was recorded a few times. The rearrangement links TRBV5-1 to TRBJ2-5; D possibly matches TRBD1 or TRBD2 (5 bases each). The CDR3 sequence is 14 residues long. The V and J ends lost 3 bases and 4 bases respectively, with 13 bases between them. The germline gives CDR1 SGHRS, CDR2 YFSETQ. The CDR3 loop reads CASSSGRPIETQYF. CDR3 DNA: TGCGCCAGCAGCTCGGGACGGCCGATAGAGACCCAGTACTTC.

On this clonotype itself: A much larger clone differs by one base, so this may be a read error. J is TRBJ1-5 and V is TRBV6-2 or TRBV6-3; possibly TRBD1 for D (6 bases). The CDR3 sequence is 13 residues long. With 4 bases removed from V and 6 bases from J, the gap between germline ends came to 10 bases. The V gene's germline CDR1 is MNHEY and CDR2 SVGEGT. The CDR3 sequence is CASSSQGSQPQHF. The CDR3 nucleotides are TGTGCCAGCAGTTCACAGGGAAGTCAGCCCCAGCATTTT.

At least ten counts were recorded for this clonotype. V gene TRBV7-2 combines with J gene TRBJ1-2, with D tentatively TRBD1 (6 bases). This CDR3 contains 13 residues. With 2 bases removed from V and 4 bases from J, the gap between germline ends came to 8 bases. The germline V gene has CDR1 SGHTA and CDR2 FQGNSA. The CDR3 region has the DNA TGTGCCAGCAGCTTAACAGGGAGCTATGGCTACACCTTC. Its protein is CASSLTGSYGYTF. Full variable domain (missing parts from reference TRBV7-2 and TRBJ1-2): GAGVSQSPSNKVTEKGKDVELRCDPISGHTALYWYRQSLGQGLEFLIYFQGNSAPDKSGLPSDRFSAERTGGSVSTLTIQRTQQEDSAVYLCASSLTGSYGYTFGSGTRLTVV.

The count of this clonotype is one. A much more abundant neighbour one base away suggests this may be a read error. V and J are TRBV28 and TRBJ2-6, with unresolved D. CDR3 length: 16 amino acids. The V and J ends lost 3 bases and 2 bases respectively, with 11 bases between them. The V gene's germline CDR1 is MDHEN and CDR2 SYDVKM. The CDR3 DNA is TGTGCCAGCAGTTTGGTCGGGCGCCCTGGGGCCAACGTCCTGACTTTC. Translated, it gives CASSLVGRPGANVLTF.